The 5 T cell receptor beta chains below were found in one sample sequenced in a study of blood T cell repertoires in COVID-19. Clones were sequenced by immunoSEQ multiplex PCR, and TCRdb holds only the in-frame ones, with some missing. The table shows roughly 670,000 clones, with 85% to 90% occurring only once. Material: peripheral blood. The source is a woman aged 18-29 years with acute or convalescent COVID-19.

The chain carries TRBV2 and TRBJ1-2; 7 bases are a match to TRBD1. Germline values: CDR1 SNHLY, CDR2 FYNNEI. This CDR3 is 16 amino acids long. The ends lost 6 bases at V and 10 bases at J; junction bases unmatched: 20. The CDR3 coding sequence is TGTGCCAGCAGCGTACTCTACAGGGGTCAATCGTTATCCTACACCTTC. Protein: CASSVLYRGQSLSYTF.

V gene TRBV30 combines with J gene TRBJ2-7; perhaps TRBD1 as D (6 bases). There are 13 residues in the CDR3. The germline V gene encodes CDR1 GTSNPN and CDR2 SVGIG (reference sequence). V was cut by 0 bases and J by 5 bases, with 11 bases left in between. The CDR3 loop reads CAWSVSGTNEQYF. The DNA of the CDR3 is TGTGCCTGGAGTGTTTCCGGGACAAACGAGCAGTACTTC.

The chain links TRBV7-8 to TRBJ1-1, with D hard to call. Deletions cut 1 base from V and 1 base from J, with 13 bases between. The CDR3 contains 16 residues. CDR1 and CDR2 (germline): SGHVS, FQNEAQ. The CDR3 sequence: CASSLGTSQENTEAFF. CDR3 DNA: TGTGCCAGCAGCTTAGGTACGAGTCAGGAGAACACTGAAGCTTTCTTT.

This clone was detected only once. This chain links TRBV30 with TRBJ2-1; 11 bases match TRBD2. Germline CDR1 and CDR2: GTSNPN and SVGIG (reference sequence). Trimming cost V 3 bases and J 7 bases; bases outside gene matches: 5. The CDR3 runs to 14 residues. This CDR3 reads CAWRVAGGSNEQFF. As DNA, the CDR3 is TGTGCCTGGAGGGTAGCGGGGGGGAGTAATGAGCAGTTCTTC. Variable domain in full (rest from reference TRBV30 and TRBJ2-1): SQTIHQWPATLVQPVGSPLSLECTVEGTSNPNLYWYRQAAGRGLQLLFYSVGIGQISSEVPQNLSASRPQDRQFILSSKKLLLSDSGFYLCAWRVAGGSNEQFFGPGTRLTVL.

The CDR3 bases are TGTGCCAGCAGCATTAACAGGGGTGACACCATATATTTT. The encoded protein is CASSINRGDTIYF. The chain is built from TRBV9 and TRBJ1-3, with 7 bases fitting TRBD1. This CDR3 comprises 13 residues. Trimming took 4 bases from V and 8 from J; bases not matched to a gene: 6. Per the germline V gene, CDR1 is SGDLS and CDR2 is YYNGEE.